The clone carrying this T cell receptor beta chain was counted once. Its antigen is unknown. Both about-4-week and about-12-week second-dose recipients were combined. This record comes from a study of T cell responses to AZD1222 COVID-19 vaccine. The study, taken as a whole, reports: Dominant CD4 TCR responses targeted spike regions 160-218 and 743-854. Clonal diversity was possibly underestimated; the donors were predominantly white British and more often female. Repertoire collection took place solely once the T cell response had peaked.

The repertoire was sequenced with immunoSEQ multiplex PCR; TCRdb's copy has only in-frame clones and lacks some. Found here are around 100,000 clones, around 85% of them singletons; the top ten hold 4.5%. This CDR3 is built from 14 residues. Trimming pared 2 bases from V and 5 bases from J, leaving 13 bases between. Per germline, CDR1 SGHRS and CDR2 YFSETQ. This sequence was found in an adult who received the AZD1222 COVID-19 vaccine. The chain employs TRBV5-1 and TRBJ1-1, with D hard to call. The sequenced sample was peripheral blood, obtained 28 days after the second AZD1222 dose. CDR3 coding DNA: TGCGCCAGCAGCTTCCTTGACGGGGATACTGAAGCTTTCTTT. This sequence encodes CASSFLDGDTEAFF.